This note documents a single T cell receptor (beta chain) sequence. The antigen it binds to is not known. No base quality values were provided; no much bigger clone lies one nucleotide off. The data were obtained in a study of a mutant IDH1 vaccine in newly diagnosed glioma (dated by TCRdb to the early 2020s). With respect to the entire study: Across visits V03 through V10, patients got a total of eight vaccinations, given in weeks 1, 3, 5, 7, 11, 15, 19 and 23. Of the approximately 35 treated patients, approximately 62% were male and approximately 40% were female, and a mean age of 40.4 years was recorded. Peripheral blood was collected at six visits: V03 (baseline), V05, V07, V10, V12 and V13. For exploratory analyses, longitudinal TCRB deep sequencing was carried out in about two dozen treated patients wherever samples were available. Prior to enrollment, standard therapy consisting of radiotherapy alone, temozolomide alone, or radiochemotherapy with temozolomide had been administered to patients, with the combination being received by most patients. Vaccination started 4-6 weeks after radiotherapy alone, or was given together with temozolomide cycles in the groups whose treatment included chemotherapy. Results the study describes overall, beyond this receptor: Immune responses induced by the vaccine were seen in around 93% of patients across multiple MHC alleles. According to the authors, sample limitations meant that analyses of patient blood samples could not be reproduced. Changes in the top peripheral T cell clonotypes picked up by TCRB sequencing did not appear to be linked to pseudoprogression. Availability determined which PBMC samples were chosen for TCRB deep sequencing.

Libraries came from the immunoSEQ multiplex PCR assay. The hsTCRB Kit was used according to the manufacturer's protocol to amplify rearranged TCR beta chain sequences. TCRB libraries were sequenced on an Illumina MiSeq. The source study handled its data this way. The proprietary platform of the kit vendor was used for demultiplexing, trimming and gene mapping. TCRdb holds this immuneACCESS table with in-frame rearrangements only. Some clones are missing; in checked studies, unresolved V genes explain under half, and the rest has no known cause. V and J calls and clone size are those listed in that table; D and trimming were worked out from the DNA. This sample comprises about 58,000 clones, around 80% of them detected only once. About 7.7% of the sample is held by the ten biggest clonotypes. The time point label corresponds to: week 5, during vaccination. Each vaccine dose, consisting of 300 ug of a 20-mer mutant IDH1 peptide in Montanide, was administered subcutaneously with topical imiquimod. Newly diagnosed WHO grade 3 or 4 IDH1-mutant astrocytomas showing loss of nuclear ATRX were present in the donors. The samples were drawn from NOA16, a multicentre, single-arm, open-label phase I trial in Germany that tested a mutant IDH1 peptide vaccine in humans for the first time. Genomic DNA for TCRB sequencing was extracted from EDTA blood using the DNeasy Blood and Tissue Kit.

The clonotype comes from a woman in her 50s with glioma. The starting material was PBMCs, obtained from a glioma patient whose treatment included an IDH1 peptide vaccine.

The CDR3: CASSFGSGYGYTF. The nucleotides read TGTGCCAGCAGTTTCGGCAGCGGCTATGGCTACACCTTC. The chain employs TRBV27 and TRBJ1-2, with no D gene named confidently. The germline ends are 9 bases apart after V is trimmed by 3 bases and J by 4 bases. According to the germline V gene (reference sequence), CDR1 reads MNHEY and CDR2 reads SMNVEV. The CDR3 starts with the cysteine, ends with the phenylalanine, and has 13 residues. Left in the record is the CDR3 DNA by itself, 39 bases read in frame from the first base.